This T cell receptor beta chain was retrieved from a study of blood T cell repertoires in COVID-19. Produced via immunoSEQ multiplex PCR; TCRdb's table is partial and in-frame only. Seen here are under 200,000 clones, around 80% observed once, and the top ten hold around 10%. The sequencing input was PBMCs or T cells enriched from blood (not recorded which). The clonotype was recovered from a man aged 50 to 59 who had recovered from COVID-19.

For the CDR3, the DNA is TGTGCCAGCAGTTTATTGTCACGGACAGGGTGGGATCAGCCCCAGCATTTT. Its translation is CASSLLSRTGWDQPQHF. The rearrangement joins TRBV27 to TRBJ1-5; TRBD1 aligns across 8 bases. Germline V gene sequence: CDR1 MNHEY, CDR2 SMNVEV (reference sequence). CDR3 length: 17 residues. The junction had 10 bases not matched to a gene; V was cut back by 1 base and J by 5 bases.